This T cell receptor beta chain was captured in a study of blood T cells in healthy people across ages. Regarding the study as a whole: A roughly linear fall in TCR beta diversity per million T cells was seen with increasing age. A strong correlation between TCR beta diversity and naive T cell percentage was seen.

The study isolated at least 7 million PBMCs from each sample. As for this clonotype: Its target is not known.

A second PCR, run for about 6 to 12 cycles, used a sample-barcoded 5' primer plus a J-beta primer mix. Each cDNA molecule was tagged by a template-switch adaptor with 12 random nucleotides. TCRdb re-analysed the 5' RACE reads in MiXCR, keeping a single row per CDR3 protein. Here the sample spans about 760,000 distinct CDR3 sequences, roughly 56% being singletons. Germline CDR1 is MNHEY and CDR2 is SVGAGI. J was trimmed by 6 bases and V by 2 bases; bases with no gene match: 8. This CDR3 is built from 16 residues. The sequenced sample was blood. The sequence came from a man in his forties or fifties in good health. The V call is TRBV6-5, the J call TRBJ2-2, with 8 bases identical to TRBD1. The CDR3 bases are TGTGCCAGCAGTTACGTTGGGACAGGATTATCCGGGGAGCTGTTTTTT. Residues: CASSYVGTGLSGELFF.